This passage covers 25 T cell receptor beta chains from one sample sequenced in a study of blood T cells in healthy people across ages. Primed by a sample-barcoded 5' primer and a J-beta primer mix, a second PCR proceeded for about 6 to 12 cycles. TCRdb ran MiXCR on the 5' RACE reads and lists one entry per CDR3 protein. The sample lists approximately 1,000,000 distinct CDR3 sequences; 35% to 50% were seen once. The sequencing sample was made of blood. The receptors originated from a woman aged 60 to 75 in good health.

In its sample, this clonotype was seen a few times. V and J are TRBV6-4 and TRBJ2-3; TRBD2 might be the D (6 bases). From germline, CDR1 is MRHNA and CDR2 SNTAGT. Trimming stripped 3 bases from V and 5 bases from J, with 15 bases between. There are 15 residues in the CDR3. The CDR3 reads CASSDSGRAGDTQYF. The CDR3 DNA follows: TGTGCCAGCAGTGATAGCGGTAGGGCAGGAGATACGCAGTATTTT.

This clonotype was picked up a small number of times. This chain connects TRBV10-3 to TRBJ2-1; no clear D. Germline CDR1 is ENHRY and CDR2 is SYGVKD. Trimming cost V 4 bases and J 0 bases, with 13 bases left between them. This CDR3 contains 16 residues. CDR3 bases: TGTGCCATCAGTGGTAGAGGCCTGAGCTCCTACAATGAGCAGTTCTTC. Translated: CAISGRGLSSYNEQFF.

This clonotype has only a few counts. The chain couples TRBV20-1 to TRBJ2-7; 9 positions agree with TRBD1. CDR1 DFQATT and CDR2 SNEGSKA come from the germline V gene (reference sequence). This CDR3 has 13 residues. V dropped 6 bases and J dropped 4; count of bases not matched to a gene: 7. In nucleotides, the CDR3 is TGCAGTGCCATCGGACAGGGGTCGTACGAGCAGTACTTC. It encodes CSAIGQGSYEQYF.

The genes are TRBV27 and TRBJ2-1; D might be TRBD1 or TRBD2, each matching 5 bases. V was clipped by 5 bases and J by 14 bases, with 22 bases between them. This CDR3 has 14 residues. Germline CDR1 is MNHEY and CDR2 is SMNVEV (reference sequence). CDR3 DNA sequence: TGTGCCAGCAGTACAAGCGTTTCGGGGCAAATTGAGTTCTTC. Translated: CASSTSVSGQIEFF.

The CDR3, as DNA: TGTGCCAGCAGCTTTCACTCCGGGACTCCGACCTACGAGCAGTACTTC. This codes for CASSFHSGTPTYEQYF. The J gene is TRBJ2-7, the V gene TRBV5-6; a weak D match, TRBD2 (6 bases). From germline, CDR1 is SGHDT and CDR2 YYEEEE. Between the trimmed V and J ends, which lost 2 bases and 2 bases, there was a span of 17 bases. The CDR3 is 16 residues long.

The chain carries TRBV20-1 and TRBJ1-4; 9 nucleotides line up with TRBD1. CDR3 length: 17 residues. J lost 5 bases, V lost 5 bases, and 15 bases had no gene match. Germline assignment: CDR1 DFQATT and CDR2 SNEGSKA (reference sequence). CDR3 region: CSARLGHSGTGNEKLFF. DNA for the CDR3: TGCAGTGCTCGACTGGGGCACTCCGGGACAGGGAATGAAAAACTGTTTTTT.

This clonotype was observed a few times. The rearrangement uses TRBV29-1 and TRBJ2-1; 11 nucleotides match TRBD2. Per germline, CDR1 SQVTM and CDR2 ANQGSEA. The V and J ends lost 4 bases and 5 bases, in that order; junction bases with no gene match: 7. The CDR3 extends over 15 amino acids. The CDR3 reads CSVVVAGGLDNEQFF. As DNA, the CDR3 is TGCAGCGTTGTCGTAGCGGGAGGGCTAGACAATGAGCAGTTCTTC.

V usage is TRBV6-6 and J usage is TRBJ2-1; 8 bases map to TRBD1. Germline loops: CDR1 MNHNY, CDR2 SVGAGI (reference sequence). CDR3 length: 15 amino acids. V dropped 4 bases and J dropped 2; count of bases not matched to a gene: 4. The chain's CDR3 is CASSLGGQAYNEQFF. The CDR3 region has the DNA TGTGCCAGCAGTTTAGGGGGACAGGCCTACAATGAGCAGTTCTTC.

This clonotype has only a few counts. The chain carries TRBV28 and TRBJ2-7; TRBD1 might be the D (5 bases). The CDR3 has 14 residues. Trimming stripped 3 bases from V and 2 bases from J, with 11 bases between. The germline V gene encodes CDR1 MDHEN and CDR2 SYDVKM. CDR3 region: CASSFGDRTYEQYF. The CDR3 nucleotides are TGTGCCAGCAGTTTTGGAGACAGAACCTACGAGCAGTACTTC.

This clonotype turned up a few times. The chain recombines TRBV20-1 with TRBJ2-1; 7 bases map to TRBD2. Losses at the gene ends were 3 bases for V and 5 bases for J; bases not matched to a gene: 13. CDR1 and CDR2 (germline): DFQATT, SNEGSKA (reference sequence). CDR3 size: 16 residues. CDR3 sequence reads: CSASYASGRKNNEQFF. In nucleotides, the CDR3 is TGCAGTGCTAGTTACGCTAGCGGACGGAAGAACAATGAGCAGTTCTTC.

This clonotype occurred a few times. J is TRBJ1-2 and V is TRBV6-5; D perhaps matches TRBD1 (5 bases). The length of the CDR3 is 13 residues. The germline V and J ends were trimmed by 6 bases and 5 bases, with 13 bases remaining between them. Germline CDR1 and CDR2: MNHEY and SVGAGI. CDR3 protein: CASSPGQMYGYTF. DNA of the CDR3: TGTGCCAGCAGCCCCGGACAAATGTATGGCTACACCTTC.

This clonotype came up a few times. This chain joins TRBV28 and TRBJ2-7, with TRBD2 matching over 7 bases. In germline, CDR1 is MDHEN, CDR2 SYDVKM. With 7 bases clipped from V and 0 bases from J, the junction kept 6 bases outside the gene matches. The CDR3 has 14 residues. The CDR3 coding sequence is TGTGCCAGCACCCCTAGCGGAAACTCCTACGAGCAGTACTTC. Its translation is CASTPSGNSYEQYF.

This clonotype was counted a few times. The CDR3 bases are TGCAGTGCTAGAGAGGTAGGGGATCAGCCCCAGCATTTT. Amino acids: CSAREVGDQPQHF. The chain couples TRBV20-1 to TRBJ1-5; D possibly corresponds to TRBD1 (5 bases). V shed 0 bases and J shed 5 bases, with 8 bases lying between them. The CDR3 is made up of 13 amino acids. The germline CDR1 and CDR2 sequences are DFQATT and SNEGSKA (reference sequence).

The table lists this clonotype with a few counts. This chain links TRBV29-1 with TRBJ2-1; 9 bases align to TRBD2. Germline CDR1 is SQVTM and CDR2 is ANQGSEA. The J segment lost 2 bases and the V segment lost 3 bases, leaving 5 bases of the junction unmatched. The CDR3 spans 15 residues. The CDR3: CSVDGRLAAYNEQFF. For the CDR3, the DNA is TGCAGCGTTGACGGGCGACTAGCGGCCTACAATGAGCAGTTCTTC.

This chain joins TRBV27 and TRBJ1-1; D call uncertain. CDR3 length: 12 residues. V was trimmed by 5 bases and J by 7 bases, leaving 11 bases between them. The V gene's germline CDR1 is MNHEY and CDR2 SMNVEV (reference sequence). The CDR3 loop is CASSATMYEAFF. CDR3 sequence (DNA): TGTGCCAGCAGTGCGACTATGTATGAAGCTTTCTTT.

The V and J genes are TRBV6-2 or TRBV6-3 and TRBJ1-1; 7 positions agree with TRBD1. After removal of 6 bases from V and 4 bases from J, the junction contained 8 bases not matched to a gene. The germline V gene has CDR1 MNHEY and CDR2 SVGEGT. The CDR3 length is 14 residues. This chain's CDR3 is CASRNTGEGTEAFF. The CDR3 DNA follows: TGTGCCAGCAGGAATACAGGGGAGGGCACTGAAGCTTTCTTT.

The CDR3 region has the DNA TGCGCCAGCAGCGTGACTAGCGGGACCTCAAATGAGCAGTTCTTC. Translating it yields CASSVTSGTSNEQFF. The V and J genes are TRBV5-1 and TRBJ2-1, with 11 bases lining up with TRBD2. This CDR3 spans 15 amino acids. Trimming took 4 bases from V and 7 from J; bases not matched to a gene: 7. The germline V gene has CDR1 SGHRS and CDR2 YFSETQ.

V is TRBV24-1 and J is TRBJ2-3, with D possibly TRBD2 on 6 matching bases. V was trimmed by 9 bases and J by 8 bases, leaving 17 bases between them. Germline-derived CDR1 and CDR2 are KGHDR and SFDVKD. This CDR3 comprises 13 residues. Written as DNA, the CDR3 is TGTGCCACCGGTGGGGAGGCCGAGGGTACGCAGTATTTT. Translating it yields CATGGEAEGTQYF.

This chain uses TRBV7-2 with TRBJ2-5, with unresolved D. The CDR3 is made up of 13 amino acids. CDR1 SGHTA and CDR2 FQGNSA come from the germline V gene. Trimming removed 5 bases at V and 5 bases at J, with 12 bases between. Here the CDR3 DNA reads TGTGCCAGCAGCGTGGTAGTTGGGGAGACCCAGTACTTC. As protein: CASSVVVGETQYF. Looking up the rest from reference TRBV7-2 and TRBJ2-5 gives the full variable domain: GAGVSQSPSNKVTEKGKDVELRCDPISGHTALYWYRQSLGQGLEFLIYFQGNSAPDKSGLPSDRFSAERTGGSVSTLTIQRTQQEDSAVYLCASSVVVGETQYFGPGTRLLVL.

This clonotype has a count of ten or more. The chain links TRBV29-1 to TRBJ2-5; 11 nucleotides match TRBD2. Germline CDR1 SQVTM, CDR2 ANQGSEA. Unmatched junction bases numbered 4, after V lost 2 bases and J lost 5 bases. CDR3 size: 14 residues. In DNA form, the CDR3 reads TGCAGCGTTGAATGGGTAGCGGGAGGGGAGACCCAGTACTTC. This gives the protein CSVEWVAGGETQYF.

The chain employs TRBV10-2 and TRBJ2-1; 9 positions match TRBD1. V was pared by 6 bases and J by 6 bases, with 6 bases of the junction left unmatched. The CDR3 runs to 14 residues. CDR1 and CDR2 from the germline V gene are WSHSY and SAAADI. The CDR3, as DNA: TGCGCCAGCAGGGGACAGGGTAGGGGCAATGAGCAGTTCTTC. It codes for CASRGQGRGNEQFF.

This clonotype was recorded a few times. The chain employs TRBV24-1 and TRBJ2-1; TRBD2 agrees at 12 bases. The CDR3 has 17 residues. Trimming removed 3 bases from V and 6 bases from J; junction bases left unmatched: 8. Germline CDR1 KGHDR, CDR2 SFDVKD. The CDR3 region is CATSDRLAGEGGNEQFF. The CDR3 nucleotides read TGTGCCACCAGTGATCGACTAGCGGGAGAAGGCGGCAATGAGCAGTTCTTC.

V and J are TRBV7-2 and TRBJ2-7; D not certain. Germline CDR1 SGHTA, CDR2 FQGNSA. CDR3 size: 13 residues. With 1 base removed from V and 6 bases from J, the gap between germline ends came to 10 bases. The CDR3 region has the DNA TGTGCCAGCAGCTTAGGGGTCGGCCTCGAGCAGTACTTC. As protein: CASSLGVGLEQYF. Together with reference TRBV7-2 and TRBJ2-7, the CDR3 gives the full variable domain: GAGVSQSPSNKVTEKGKDVELRCDPISGHTALYWYRQSLGQGLEFLIYFQGNSAPDKSGLPSDRFSAERTGGSVSTLTIQRTQQEDSAVYLCASSLGVGLEQYFGPGTRLTVT.

The rearrangement uses TRBV24-1 and TRBJ2-1; 9 nucleotides agree with TRBD1. J lost 5 bases, V lost 4 bases, and 8 bases had no gene match. The CDR3 is 16 amino acids. CDR1 and CDR2 (germline): KGHDR, SFDVKD. CDR3 sequence reads: CATSDPGQGPHNEQFF. CDR3 coding DNA: TGTGCCACCAGTGACCCGGGACAGGGTCCCCACAATGAGCAGTTCTTC.

The rearrangement joins TRBV11-2 to TRBJ1-5, with TRBD1 matching 8 bases. This CDR3 is 13 amino acids long. J gave up 11 bases and V 4 bases, and 7 bases lay outside the gene matches. Germline-derived CDR1 and CDR2 are SGHAT and FQNNGV. This CDR3 reads CASSSGQGHTQHF. CDR3 sequence (DNA): TGTGCCAGCAGCTCCGGACAGGGCCATACCCAGCATTTT.